This is a list of T cell receptor beta chains from one sample in a study of blood T cell repertoires in COVID-19. Some clones are missing from TCRdb's copy, which holds only in-frame ones; the method was immunoSEQ multiplex PCR. In the table there are around 130,000 clones, around 87% of which are singletons. The sequenced sample consisted of peripheral blood. The receptor source for this set is a woman in her 50s with acute or convalescent COVID-19. Both conserved end residues are part of each CDR3. D genes are given only for firm matches. The size entry is marked missing in some rows and otherwise reads once, few, many or a size class.

v_call	d_call	clone_size	j_call	cdr3_aa	cdr3_nt
TRBV7-8	TRBD1	.	TRBJ2-7	CASSLGQDYEQYF	TGTGCCAGCAGCCTAGGACAGGACTACGAGCAGTACTTC
TRBV12-3/TRBV12-4	.	.	TRBJ1-1	CASSLTVNTEAFF	TGTGCCAGCAGTCTAACAGTGAACACTGAAGCTTTCTTT
TRBV19	TRBD2	.	TRBJ2-2	CASSDPTTSGGLTGELFF	TGTGCCAGTAGCGACCCCACAACTAGCGGGGGGCTCACCGGGGAGCTGTTTTTT
TRBV19	.	.	TRBJ1-4	CASKATFEKLFF	TGTGCCAGTAAGGCGACTTTTGAAAAACTGTTTTTT
TRBV5-5	.	.	TRBJ2-7	CACSWDIGYEQYF	TGTGCCTGCTCATGGGACATCGGGTACGAGCAGTACTTC
TRBV3-1/TRBV3-2	TRBD2	.	TRBJ2-2	CASSQARGAQYGELFF	TGTGCCAGCAGCCAAGCGCGGGGGGCGCAATACGGGGAGCTGTTTTTT
TRBV3-1/TRBV3-2	TRBD2	.	TRBJ2-1	CASSPPTSGHYNEQFF	TGTGCCAGCAGCCCCCCGACTAGCGGGCACTACAATGAGCAGTTCTTC
TRBV7-2	.	.	TRBJ2-1	CASSLFPGEGYNEQFF	TGTGCCAGCAGCTTATTCCCGGGAGAGGGATACAATGAGCAGTTCTTC
TRBV18	TRBD1	.	TRBJ2-7	CASTKQGEEGEQYF	TGTGCCAGCACCAAACAGGGGGAAGAGGGCGAGCAGTACTTC
TRBV9	TRBD2	.	TRBJ2-2	CASSVPQSGGGTGELFF	TGTGCCAGCAGCGTACCCCAAAGCGGGGGCGGGACCGGGGAGCTGTTTTTT
TRBV27	.	.	TRBJ1-5	CASSATDQPQHF	TGTGCCAGCAGCGCTACGGATCAGCCCCAGCATTTT
TRBV10-2	TRBD1	few	TRBJ1-1	CASSGQALNTEAFF	TGCGCCAGCAGCGGACAGGCTTTGAACACTGAAGCTTTCTTT
TRBV6-1	.	.	TRBJ2-2	CASSERSAGELFF	TGTGCCAGCAGTGAGAGGTCCGCCGGGGAGCTGTTTTTT
TRBV24-1	TRBD1	.	TRBJ2-7	CATSSGQDFSYEQYF	TGTGCCACCAGCTCAGGACAGGACTTCTCCTACGAGCAGTACTTC
TRBV6-5	.	.	TRBJ1-1	CASSPDPGDTEAFF	TGTGCCAGCAGTCCGGACCCCGGGGACACTGAAGCTTTCTTT
TRBV10-1	.	.	TRBJ2-2	CASSRGTGELFF	TGCGCCAGCAGTCGCGGGACCGGGGAGCTGTTTTTT
TRBV5-4	.	.	TRBJ2-5	CASSSWRGEVETQYF	TGTGCCAGCAGCTCCTGGAGGGGAGAGGTGGAGACCCAGTACTTC
TRBV6-5	TRBD1	.	TRBJ1-1	CATQTGGWAEAFF	TGTGCCACACAGACAGGGGGCTGGGCTGAAGCTTTCTTT
TRBV11-2	.	.	TRBJ1-4	CASSLDVTKEKLFF	TGTGCCAGCAGCTTAGATGTCACAAAAGAAAAACTGTTTTTT
TRBV6-5	.	.	TRBJ1-1	CASSYSQNTEAFF	TGTGCCAGCAGTTACTCACAGAACACTGAAGCTTTCTTT
TRBV2	.	.	TRBJ1-1	CASTLVQLNTEAFF	TGTGCCAGCACGCTAGTTCAGTTAAACACTGAAGCTTTCTTT
TRBV18	TRBD1	.	TRBJ2-6	CASSLYGQGANNVLTF	TGTGCCAGCTCACTCTACGGACAGGGGGCAAACAACGTCCTGACTTTC
TRBV15	.	once	TRBJ1-1	CATSRGGATNTEAFF	TGTGCCACCAGCAGAGGTGGGGCGACGAACACTGAAGCTTTCTTT
TRBV5-4	.	.	TRBJ1-2	CASSLAGPNYGYTF	TGTGCCAGCAGCTTGGCCGGTCCTAACTATGGCTACACCTTC
TRBV6-5	TRBD1	.	TRBJ1-1	CASKTGRSTEAFF	TGTGCCAGCAAGACAGGGAGGAGTACTGAAGCTTTCTTT
TRBV25-1	TRBD2	.	TRBJ2-1	CASARLAEEVRNEQFF	TGTGCCAGCGCCAGACTAGCGGAGGAGGTGAGGAATGAGCAGTTCTTC
TRBV29-1	TRBD1	.	TRBJ2-7	CSVLDRSYEQYF	TGCAGCGTTCTGGACAGGTCCTACGAGCAGTACTTC
TRBV5-5	.	.	TRBJ2-5	CASSRGDRQETQYF	TGTGCCAGCAGCCGGGGGGACAGGCAAGAGACCCAGTACTTC
TRBV6-2/TRBV6-3	.	.	TRBJ2-1	CASSYQGISSYNEQFF	TGTGCCAGCAGTTACCAGGGTATTAGCTCCTACAATGAGCAGTTCTTC
TRBV19	TRBD1	few	TRBJ1-3	CASKGDRGSGNTIYF	TGTGCCAGTAAAGGGGACAGGGGCTCTGGAAACACCATATATTTT
TRBV7-2	.	.	TRBJ1-3	CASSLLPSSGNTIYF	TGTGCCAGCAGCTTACTCCCTTCCTCTGGAAACACCATATATTTT
TRBV6-5	.	once	TRBJ2-1	CASSLLEGYNEQFF	TGTGCCAGCAGTTTGTTAGAGGGCTACAATGAGCAGTTCTTC
TRBV6-5	TRBD2	.	TRBJ2-3	CASRDSGRVADTQYF	TGTGCCAGCAGAGATAGCGGGAGGGTGGCAGATACGCAGTATTTT
TRBV5-1	.	.	TRBJ1-1	CASSLLDNTEAFF	TGCGCCAGCAGCTTGCTAGATAACACTGAAGCTTTCTTT
TRBV6-5	.	.	TRBJ1-3	CASSYSNRGTGNTIYF	TGTGCCAGCAGTTACTCGAATCGGGGGACTGGAAACACCATATATTTT
TRBV5-1	TRBD1	.	TRBJ2-6	CASSPEGQAISSSGANVLTF	TGCGCCAGCAGCCCGGAGGGACAGGCGATTTCAAGCTCTGGGGCCAACGTCCTGACTTTC
TRBV10-3	.	once	TRBJ1-6	CAISGSDYNSPLHF	TGTGCCATCAGTGGTTCAGATTATAATTCACCCCTCCACTTT
TRBV2	TRBD2	once	TRBJ2-1	CATLAGGLNEQFF	TGTGCCACCCTAGCGGGGGGCCTCAATGAGCAGTTCTTC
TRBV19	.	.	TRBJ1-1	CASSSRGSNTEAFF	TGTGCCAGTAGCTCCAGGGGATCAAACACTGAAGCTTTCTTT
TRBV19	TRBD2	.	TRBJ2-5	CASSITSGGAVETQYF	TGTGCCAGTAGTATAACTAGCGGGGGGGCCGTAGAGACCCAGTACTTC
TRBV24-1	TRBD1	few	TRBJ2-3	CATSAPSGTGSTDTQYF	TGTGCCACCAGTGCCCCCTCCGGGACAGGTAGCACAGATACGCAGTATTTT
TRBV10-3	.	few	TRBJ2-5	CATRGGGVQETQYF	TGTGCCACCCGCGGAGGGGGGGTCCAAGAGACCCAGTACTTC
TRBV29-1	TRBD1	.	TRBJ1-2	CSVTTGGTNYGYTF	TGCAGCGTTACGACAGGGGGTACTAACTATGGCTACACCTTC
TRBV10-3	TRBD1	.	TRBJ1-3	CAISTGVSGNTIYF	TGTGCCATCAGTACAGGGGTCTCTGGAAACACCATATATTTT
TRBV6-5	TRBD1	.	TRBJ1-2	CASSSPGQSYGYTF	TGTGCCAGCAGTTCCCCGGGACAGAGTTATGGCTACACCTTC
TRBV30	.	few	TRBJ1-3	CAWSVDSVGNTIYF	TGTGCCTGGAGTGTAGACAGCGTGGGAAACACCATATATTTT
TRBV18	.	.	TRBJ1-2	CASSTTENYGYTF	TGTGCCAGCTCCACGACAGAAAACTATGGCTACACCTTC